The next 4 T cell receptor beta chains were all read from a single sample in a study of blood T cell repertoires in COVID-19. TCRdb's copy holds only in-frame clones and misses some; the assay was immunoSEQ multiplex PCR. The table has 300,000 or so clones, approximately 90% seen once. Sequencing was done on a sample of peripheral blood. Receptor source: a woman aged 40 to 49 with acute or convalescent COVID-19.

The chain links TRBV7-9 to TRBJ2-2; D unclear. Trimming left V 11 bases short and J 6 bases short, with 7 bases between. Germline V CDR1 and CDR2: SEHNR, FQNEAQ (reference sequence). CDR3 length: 10 residues. CDR3 amino acids: CAALAGELFF. The CDR3 bases are TGTGCCGCGTTGGCCGGGGAGCTGTTTTTT. Full variable domain (missing parts from reference TRBV7-9 and TRBJ2-2): DTGVSQNPRHKITKRGQNVTFRCDPISEHNRLYWYRQTLGQGPEFLTYFQNEAQLEKSRLLSDRFSAERPKGSFSTLEIQRTEQGDSAMYLCAALAGELFFGEGSRLTVL.

This chain connects TRBV19 to TRBJ1-1, with TRBD1 matching 10 bases. There are 14 residues in the CDR3. Unmatched junction bases numbered 6, after V lost 7 bases and J lost 4 bases. The germline gives CDR1 LNHDA, CDR2 SQIVND (reference sequence). The chain's CDR3 is CASTRDRGSTEAFF. The CDR3 region has the DNA TGTGCCAGTACTAGGGACAGGGGAAGCACTGAAGCTTTCTTT.

The chain uses TRBV15 and TRBJ1-1; TRBD1 agrees at 9 bases. This CDR3 comprises 15 residues. V shed 4 bases and J 4 bases; nucleotides not matched to a gene: 7. Germline-derived CDR1 and CDR2 are LNHNV and YYDKDF (reference sequence). This chain's CDR3 is CATSKGQGLATEAFF. CDR3 in DNA: TGTGCCACCAGCAAAGGACAGGGGCTGGCCACTGAAGCTTTCTTT.

The gene calls are TRBV24-1 and TRBJ2-1, with D hard to call. The CDR3 is 13 residues long. Trimming stripped 3 bases from V and 9 bases from J, with 11 bases between. From germline, CDR1 is KGHDR and CDR2 SFDVKD. The CDR3 bases are TGTGCCACCAGTGATCCTCCCGCGGTTGAGCAGTTCTTC. As protein: CATSDPPAVEQFF.